This T cell receptor (beta chain) was obtained from a study of vaccination and CD4 T cells after COVID-19. Study details: The makeup of the convalescents was six males and four females, two of them Hispanic.

Remarks on this clonotype: The target antigen is unknown.

V gave up 3 bases and J gave up 6 bases, with 12 bases separating them. This CDR3 comprises 15 residues. The germline V gene has CDR1 MNHNS and CDR2 SASEGT. The sample's treatment: roughly 10-day PBMC culture with coronavirus spike peptide pools or control peptides (ViraFEST assay). Negative selection yielded CD4+ T cells from day-10 cultures. The Oncomine TCR Beta short-read assay sequenced DNA from cultured CD4+ T cells. Someone extracted genomic DNA from cultured CD4+ T cells. Using its own MiXCR run on the PCR reads, TCRdb lists one record per CDR3 protein. The table shows about 20,000 distinct CDR3 sequences, with around 50% occurring only once. Notes on the study in general: Among reactive clones from convalescent patients, a median approximately 86% appeared only post-vaccination.

Sequenced input: CD4+ T cells from blood, cultured in vitro. The origin of this receptor is a human donor who had recovered from COVID-19. V is TRBV6-1 and J is TRBJ1-6; D is possibly TRBD1 (6 bases). CDR3 region: CASSDLQGGNSPLHF. The CDR3, as DNA: TGTGCCAGCAGTGATCTACAGGGAGGTAATTCACCCCTCCACTTT.